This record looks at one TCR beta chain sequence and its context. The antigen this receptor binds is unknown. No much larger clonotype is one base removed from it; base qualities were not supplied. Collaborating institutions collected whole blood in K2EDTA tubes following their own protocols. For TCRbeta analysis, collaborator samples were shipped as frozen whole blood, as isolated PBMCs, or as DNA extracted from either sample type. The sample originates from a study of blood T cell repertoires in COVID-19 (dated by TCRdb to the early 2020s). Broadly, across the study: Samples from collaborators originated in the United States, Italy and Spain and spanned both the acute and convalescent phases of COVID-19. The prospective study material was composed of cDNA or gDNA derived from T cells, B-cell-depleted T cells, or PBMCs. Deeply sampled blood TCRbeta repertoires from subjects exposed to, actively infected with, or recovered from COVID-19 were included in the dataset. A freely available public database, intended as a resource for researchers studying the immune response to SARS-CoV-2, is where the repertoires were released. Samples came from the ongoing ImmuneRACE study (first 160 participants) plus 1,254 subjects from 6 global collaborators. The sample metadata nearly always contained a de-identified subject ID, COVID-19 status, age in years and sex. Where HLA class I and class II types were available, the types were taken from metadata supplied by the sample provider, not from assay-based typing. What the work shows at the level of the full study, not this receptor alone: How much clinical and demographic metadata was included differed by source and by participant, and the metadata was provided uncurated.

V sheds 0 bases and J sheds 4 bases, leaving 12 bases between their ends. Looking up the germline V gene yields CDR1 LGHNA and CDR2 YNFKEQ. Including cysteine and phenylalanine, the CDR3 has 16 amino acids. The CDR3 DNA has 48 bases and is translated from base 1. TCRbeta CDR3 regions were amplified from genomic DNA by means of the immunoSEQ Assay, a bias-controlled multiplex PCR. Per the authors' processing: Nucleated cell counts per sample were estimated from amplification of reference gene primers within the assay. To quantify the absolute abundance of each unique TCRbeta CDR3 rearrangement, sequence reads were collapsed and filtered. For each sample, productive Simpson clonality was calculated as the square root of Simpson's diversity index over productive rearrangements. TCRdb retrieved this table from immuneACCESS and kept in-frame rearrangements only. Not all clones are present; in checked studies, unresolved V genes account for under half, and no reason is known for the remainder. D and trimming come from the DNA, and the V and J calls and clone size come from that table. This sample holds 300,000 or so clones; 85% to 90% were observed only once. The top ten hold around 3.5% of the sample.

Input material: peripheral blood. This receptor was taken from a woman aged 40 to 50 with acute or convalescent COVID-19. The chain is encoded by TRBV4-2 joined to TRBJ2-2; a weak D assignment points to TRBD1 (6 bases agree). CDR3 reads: CASSQDPQGSTGELFF. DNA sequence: TGTGCCAGCAGCCAAGATCCTCAGGGGAGCACCGGGGAGCTGTTTTTT.